A selection of T cell receptor beta chains follows, all from one sample in a study of blood T cells in healthy people across ages. TCRdb re-derived calls from the 5' RACE reads in MiXCR, one entry per CDR3 protein. The sample contains 1.6 million or so distinct CDR3 sequences, about 35% of which appear only once. Sequencing input: blood. Every receptor here comes from a woman in her twenties or thirties in good health. The CDR3 runs from the conserved cysteine through the conserved F or W. D genes are given only for firm matches. Size is omitted from some rows. Given values are once, few, many or a class for expanded clones.

d_gene	v_gene	len	abundance	j_gene	CDR3aa	CDR3nt
NA	TRBV12-3/TRBV12-4	17	NA	TRBJ2-2	CASSPRTRFANTGERFF	TGCGCCAGCAGTCCGCGGACCCGATTCGCGAACACCGGGGAGCGGTTTTTT
NA	TRBV4-1	13	many	TRBJ2-7	CASSQGQSVEQYF	TGCGCCAGCAGCCAGGGGCAGTCGGTGGAGCAGTACTTC
NA	TRBV20-1	13	NA	TRBJ2-7	CSASAGVVYVQYF	TGCAGTGCTAGCGCAGGGGTGGTCTACGTGCAGTACTTC
TRBD1	TRBV9	13	NA	TRBJ1-1	CASGTDRGTEAFF	TGTGCCAGCGGGACAGATCGGGGCACTGAAGCTTTCTTT
TRBD2	TRBV5-1	16	NA	TRBJ2-1	CASSSALAGGRYEQFF	TGCGCCAGCAGCTCCGCGTTAGCGGGGGGGCGGTATGAGCAGTTCTTC
TRBD2	TRBV11-2	15	few	TRBJ2-3	CASSAWTSGGDTQYF	TGTGCCAGCAGCGCATGGACTAGCGGAGGAGATACGCAGTATTTT
NA	TRBV20-1	13	NA	TRBJ1-2	CSASIPRRDGYTF	TGCAGTGCTAGCATCCCCAGGAGAGATGGCTACACCTTC
TRBD2	TRBV5-8	16	NA	TRBJ2-7	CASSLALAGRSYEQYF	TGTGCCAGCAGCTTGGCGCTAGCGGGGAGGTCCTACGAGCAGTACTTC
TRBD2	TRBV27	16	NA	TRBJ2-1	CASSLWASGIYNEQFF	TGTGCCAGCAGTTTATGGGCTAGCGGAATATACAATGAGCAGTTCTTC
NA	TRBV7-9	15	NA	TRBJ2-1	CASSSWRTSYNEQFF	TGTGCCAGCAGCTCCTGGAGGACCTCATACAATGAGCAGTTCTTC
NA	TRBV5-6	13	few	TRBJ2-1	CASSQYGAAGQFF	TGTGCCAGCAGCCAGTACGGGGCCGCGGGGCAGTTCTTC
TRBD1	TRBV27	12	NA	TRBJ2-3	CASAAGGDTQYF	TGTGCCAGCGCCGCAGGGGGAGATACGCAGTATTTT
NA	TRBV20-1	15	NA	TRBJ2-5	CSARGAGASQETQYF	TGCAGTGCTAGAGGGGCGGGGGCCTCCCAAGAGACCCAGTACTTC
NA	TRBV30	12	NA	TRBJ1-2	CAWSERGSGYTF	TGTGCCTGGAGTGAAAGAGGATCTGGCTACACCTTC
NA	TRBV5-1	14	NA	TRBJ2-1	CASSLAWGIGEQFF	TGCGCCAGCAGCTTGGCCTGGGGGATAGGCGAGCAGTTCTTC
NA	TRBV20-1	14	NA	TRBJ2-1	CSARERDTYNEQFF	TGCAGTGCTAGAGAGAGGGACACATACAATGAGCAGTTCTTC
TRBD1	TRBV20-1	17	few	TRBJ1-2	CSALNRAGDRENYGYTF	TGCAGTGCTCTTAACCGGGCGGGGGACAGGGAGAATTATGGCTACACCTTC
NA	TRBV12-3/TRBV12-4	15	NA	TRBJ2-3	CASGRLNGGTDTEYF	TGTGCCAGCGGCAGACTTAACGGGGGCACAGATACGGAGTATTTT
TRBD1	TRBV4-2	16	few	TRBJ2-3	CASSQSGTGGTDTQYF	TGTGCCAGCAGCCAATCCGGGACAGGGGGCACAGATACGCAGTATTTT
TRBD1	TRBV4-1	14	many	TRBJ2-7	CASETNRGSYEQYF	TGCGCCAGCGAGACAAACAGGGGTAGCTACGAGCAGTACTTC
NA	TRBV7-2	14	NA	TRBJ2-1	CGSLGSLGYNEQFF	TGTGGCAGCCTAGGCTCCCTAGGGTACAATGAGCAGTTCTTC
TRBD2	TRBV13	14	NA	TRBJ2-3	CTSSPLAGADTQYF	TGTACCAGCAGCCCTCTAGCGGGGGCAGATACGCAGTATTTT